A selection of T cell receptor beta chains follows, all from one sample in a study of shared clonotypes between healthy human individuals. Profiled with immunoSEQ multiplex PCR; TCRdb holds only in-frame clones, not every one. This sample carries over a million clones, 98% of them seen once, and the ten largest clones take approximately 0.4%. Sequenced: naive CD4+ T cells sorted from blood. All receptors come from a man aged 30 to 45 in good health. The CDR3 runs from the conserved cysteine through the conserved F or W. Each record gives: V gene, J gene, clone size, D gene, CDR3 length, CDR3 protein, CDR3 DNA. D genes are given only for firm matches. Clone size is stated in some rows and not others, as once, few, many or a class when expanded.

V: TRBV6-1
J: TRBJ2-5
size: few
D: .
length: 13
CDR3: CASGTVTQETQYF
DNA: TGTGCCAGCGGGACCGTAACGCAAGAGACCCAGTACTTC

V: TRBV13
J: TRBJ2-1
size: .
D: .
length: 17
CDR3: CASSPSPQRSSYNEQFF
DNA: TGTGCCAGCAGCCCCTCCCCACAGCGGAGCTCCTACAATGAGCAGTTCTTC

V: TRBV19
J: TRBJ1-5
size: once
D: .
length: 15
CDR3: CASSIALGPRQPQHF
DNA: TGTGCCAGTAGTATAGCCCTAGGGCCGAGGCAGCCCCAGCATTTT

V: TRBV5-1
J: TRBJ2-2
size: .
D: TRBD2
length: 16
CDR3: CASRPKREDYTGELFF
DNA: TGCGCCAGCAGACCCAAGCGGGAGGATTACACCGGGGAGCTGTTTTTT

V: TRBV27
J: TRBJ2-1
size: .
D: .
length: 15
CDR3: CASSFTVARNNEQFF
DNA: TGTGCCAGCAGTTTTACTGTGGCACGGAACAATGAGCAGTTCTTC

V: TRBV6-5
J: TRBJ2-7
size: .
D: TRBD1
length: 14
CDR3: CASSYLQGVYEQYF
DNA: TGTGCCAGCAGTTACCTGCAGGGGGTTTACGAGCAGTACTTC

V: TRBV7-8
J: TRBJ2-2
size: .
D: TRBD2
length: 17
CDR3: CASSKTSGTGYTGELFF
DNA: TGTGCCAGCAGCAAGACTAGCGGGACAGGGTACACCGGGGAGCTGTTTTTT

V: TRBV7-9
J: TRBJ2-7
size: .
D: .
length: 14
CDR3: CASSLGTYAYEQYF
DNA: TGTGCCAGCAGCTTAGGAACGTACGCCTACGAGCAGTACTTC

V: TRBV2
J: TRBJ1-4
size: .
D: .
length: 14
CDR3: CASSDVGINEKLFF
DNA: TGTGCCAGCAGTGATGTAGGGATTAATGAAAAACTGTTTTTT

V: TRBV21-1
J: TRBJ2-7
size: .
D: .
length: 15
CDR3: CASSAPGLAGYEQYF
DNA: TGTGCCAGCAGCGCTCCGGGACTAGCGGGCTACGAGCAGTACTTC

V: TRBV11-3
J: TRBJ2-3
size: .
D: .
length: 16
CDR3: CASTPRTGKGTDTQYF
DNA: TGTGCCAGCACCCCTCGAACAGGGAAGGGCACAGATACGCAGTATTTT

V: TRBV5-1
J: TRBJ1-4
size: .
D: .
length: 14
CDR3: CASSYPGASEKLFF
DNA: TGCGCCAGCAGCTACCCGGGGGCTTCCGAAAAACTGTTTTTT

V: TRBV11-2
J: TRBJ2-2
size: .
D: .
length: 15
CDR3: CASSSIQGPGGELFF
DNA: TGTGCCAGCAGCTCCATACAGGGTCCGGGCGGGGAGCTGTTTTTT

V: TRBV10-3
J: TRBJ2-1
size: .
D: .
length: 12
CDR3: CAISESRDWQFF
DNA: TGTGCCATCAGTGAGTCTCGAGACTGGCAGTTCTTC

V: TRBV19
J: TRBJ1-2
size: .
D: .
length: 13
CDR3: CASRQRGVYGYTF
DNA: TGTGCCAGTCGCCAGCGAGGAGTCTATGGCTACACCTTC

V: TRBV15
J: TRBJ2-2
size: .
D: TRBD2
length: 17
CDR3: CATSRASGRAYTGELFF
DNA: TGTGCCACCAGCAGAGCCAGCGGGAGGGCCTACACCGGGGAGCTGTTTTTT

V: TRBV2
J: TRBJ2-1
size: .
D: TRBD2
length: 12
CDR3: CATSGSHNEQFF
DNA: TGTGCCACTAGCGGGAGCCACAATGAGCAGTTCTTC

V: TRBV5-6
J: TRBJ2-7
size: .
D: TRBD1
length: 17
CDR3: CASGRRLGQGSSYEQYF
DNA: TGTGCCAGCGGACGTCGGCTAGGACAGGGGAGCTCCTACGAGCAGTACTTC

V: TRBV7-9
J: TRBJ1-5
size: few
D: .
length: 16
CDR3: CASSPRGGGSNQPQHF
DNA: TGTGCCAGCAGCCCAAGGGGGGGTGGAAGCAATCAGCCCCAGCATTTT

V: TRBV9
J: TRBJ1-4
size: .
D: .
length: 13
CDR3: CASSSDGNEKLFF
DNA: TGTGCCAGCAGCTCGGACGGAAATGAAAAACTGTTTTTT

V: TRBV6-1
J: TRBJ2-1
size: .
D: .
length: 20
CDR3: CASSVPIGGSSESSYNEQFF
DNA: TGTGCCAGCAGTGTCCCTATAGGGGGATCTAGCGAGAGCTCCTACAATGAGCAGTTCTTC

V: TRBV15
J: TRBJ2-7
size: .
D: TRBD1
length: 18
CDR3: CATSRDVRDRDWGYEQYF
DNA: TGTGCCACCAGCAGAGATGTCAGGGACAGGGATTGGGGCTACGAGCAGTACTTC

V: TRBV28
J: TRBJ2-3
size: .
D: .
length: 11
CDR3: CALSKLDTQYF
DNA: TGTGCCCTCAGCAAGTTAGATACGCAGTATTTT